The clone carrying this TCR beta chain was seen more than once but under ten times. No antigen is known for it. The data derive from a study of T cells after yellow fever vaccination. Study background: In the case of low-cell-number fractions, SMART-Seq v4 Ultra Low Input was used for preparation. General study findings and limits: A weaker secondary response peaked on day 5, the primary on day 15. Clones that expanded after primary vaccination mostly reappeared after the booster (96% CD4, about 89% CD8). Highly abundant clonotypes carried over from the bulk population could end up in FACS-sorted repertoires as contaminants.

The germline CDR1 and CDR2 sequences are SGHNT and YYREEE (reference sequence). The V gene lost 5 bases and the J gene lost 5 bases, with 11 bases spanning the gap. The CDR3 has 12 amino acids. TCRdb used MiXCR to reprocess the 5' RACE reads, holding one entry per CDR3 protein. Of nearly 550,000 distinct CDR3 sequences in the sample, roughly 21% are singletons; the top ten hold roughly an eighth. Material: PBMCs, obtained 15 days after the yellow fever booster vaccination. This receptor was obtained from a man under 40 who received the YFV17D yellow fever vaccine. The chain links TRBV5-4 to TRBJ2-7; no clear D. The CDR3 DNA is TGTGCCAGCAGTAATGGAGTCGACGAGCAGTACTTC. This gives the protein CASSNGVDEQYF.